This entry lists 12 T cell receptor beta chains sequenced from one sample in a study of cytomegalovirus exposure and HLA in healthy donors. The PCR employed 60 Vbeta primers together with 13 Jbeta primers. Clones were sequenced by immunoSEQ multiplex PCR, and TCRdb holds only the in-frame ones, with some missing. This sample has roughly 150,000 clones, with approximately 80% found just once. The source material was PBMCs. Receptors were obtained from a woman under 30 in good health and CMV-seronegative.

The chain recombines TRBV20-1 with TRBJ2-1; tentative D call: TRBD1 (5 bases). V shed 4 bases and J shed 6 bases, with 7 bases lying between them. The CDR3 is made up of 11 amino acids. Germline V gene sequence: CDR1 DFQATT, CDR2 SNEGSKA (reference sequence). For the CDR3, the DNA is TGCAGTGCTATGGGGCCCAATGAGCAGTTCTTC. Translation gives CSAMGPNEQFF.

The chain couples TRBV9 to TRBJ1-1; D is unclear. Germline V gives CDR1 SGDLS, CDR2 YYNGEE. Deletions cut 2 bases from V and 4 bases from J, with 12 bases between. The CDR3 is made up of 14 amino acids. CDR3 nucleotide sequence: TGTGCCAGCAGCGTCGGCCCCCCGGGCACTGAAGCTTTCTTT. Translating gives CASSVGPPGTEAFF. Based on the CDR3 plus reference TRBV9 and TRBJ1-1, the full variable domain is DSGVTQTPKHLITATGQRVTLRCSPRSGDLSVYWYQQSLDQGLQFLIQYYNGEERAKGNILERFSAQQFPDLHSELNLSSLELGDSALYFCASSVGPPGTEAFFGQGTRLTVV.

This sequence joins TRBV7-8 and TRBJ2-1; 11 nucleotides agree with TRBD2. This CDR3 has 14 residues. The germline V gene encodes CDR1 SGHVS and CDR2 FQNEAQ. Trimming cost V 6 bases and J 5 bases; bases outside gene matches: 3. CDR3 DNA: TGTGCCAGCAGGCTAGCGGGGGGTCACAATGAGCAGTTCTTC. Protein sequence: CASRLAGGHNEQFF.

The chain couples TRBV2 to TRBJ1-3; no clear D. Germline CDR1 reads SNHLY; CDR2 reads FYNNEI. The V and J ends lost 3 bases and 0 bases respectively, with 9 bases between them. CDR3 length equals 15 residues. Here the CDR3 reads CASSERLTSGNTIYF. As DNA, the CDR3 is TGTGCCAGCAGTGAGAGACTGACCTCTGGAAACACCATATATTTT.

The genes are TRBV29-1 and TRBJ2-7, with TRBD1 matching 11 bases. The V and J ends lost 7 bases and 1 base, in that order; junction bases with no gene match: 18. From germline, CDR1 is SQVTM and CDR2 ANQGSEA. The CDR3 is made up of 18 amino acids. The CDR3 is CSALAGTGGRFRSYEQYF. The CDR3, as DNA: TGCAGCGCCCTGGCCGGGACAGGGGGGCGGTTTCGGTCCTACGAGCAGTACTTC.

The chain carries TRBV11-3 and TRBJ1-2; 8 nucleotides line up with TRBD1. J gave up 2 bases and V 4 bases, and 9 bases lay outside the gene matches. The CDR3 loop spans 16 amino acids. Germline CDR1 SGHNT, CDR2 YENEEA. CDR3: CASSSRGRAPNYGYTF. The CDR3 coding sequence is TGTGCCAGCAGCTCCAGGGGGCGCGCCCCGAACTATGGCTACACCTTC.

The rearrangement uses TRBV4-1 and TRBJ1-1, with 8 nucleotides matching TRBD1. This CDR3 has 15 residues. With V trimmed by 9 bases and J by 5 bases, 14 bases remained unmatched. In germline, CDR1 is MGHRA, CDR2 YSYEKL. The CDR3 loop reads CASSDYPTGVTEAFF. The CDR3 nucleotides read TGCGCCAGTAGTGATTACCCGACAGGGGTTACTGAAGCTTTCTTT.

This chain uses TRBV4-1 with TRBJ2-5, with D perhaps TRBD1 (6 bases). The better agreement between TRBJ2-7 and the DNA end casts doubt on the J call. Germline CDR1 is MGHRA and CDR2 is YSYEKL. CDR3 length: 16 amino acids. CDR3: CASSQPPAGEIYEQYF. The CDR3 nucleotides are TGCGCCAGCAGCCAACCCCCGGCAGGGGAGATATACGAGCAGTACTTC.

This chain joins TRBV5-3 and TRBJ2-7; 10 bases are shared with TRBD2. TRBV5-3 is assigned to the ORF class and has an uncertain function. The trim removed 0 bases at V and 5 bases at J, leaving 8 bases unmatched. The CDR3 spans 16 residues. DNA of the CDR3: TGTGCCAGAAGCTTGGCAGGGCTAGCGGGGGTAAACGAGCAGTACTTC. The encoded protein is CARSLAGLAGVNEQYF.

V is TRBV5-1 and J is TRBJ2-3; TRBD2 aligns across 11 bases. From germline, CDR1 is SGHRS and CDR2 YFSETQ. V trimming: 5 bases; J trimming: 2 bases; junction bases outside the gene matches: 1. The CDR3 extends over 14 amino acids. This CDR3 is CASSSGGVTDTQYF. The CDR3 DNA reads as TGCGCCAGCAGTAGCGGGGGGGTCACAGATACGCAGTATTTT.

The genes are TRBV5-1 and TRBJ1-3, with a tentative D call TRBD1 (6 bases). The CDR3 has 16 residues. The germline V gene encodes CDR1 SGHRS and CDR2 YFSETQ. V shed 0 bases and J shed 0 bases, with 10 bases lying between them. CDR3 nucleotide sequence: TGCGCCAGCAGCTTGGGACAGGAGTACTCTGGAAACACCATATATTTT. Translation: CASSLGQEYSGNTIYF.

The chain joins TRBV27 to TRBJ2-7, with D possibly matching TRBD1 (6 bases). V lost 7 bases and J lost 4, with 20 bases in between. Per the germline V gene, CDR1 is MNHEY and CDR2 is SMNVEV (reference sequence). The CDR3 consists of 15 residues. CDR3 in amino acids: CASTPRTAKLYEQYF. The CDR3 bases are TGTGCCAGCACCCCCCGGACAGCAAAGTTATACGAGCAGTACTTC.